These 29 T cell receptor beta chains originate from one sample sequenced in a study of beta chain features in type 1 diabetes. Notes on the study in general: All four CD4+ subsets from Type 1 diabetes patients carried moderately but significantly shorter TCRB CDR3s.

The antigens for these receptors are not known. Reverse transcribing all isolated RNA meant expressed TCRB transcripts were sequenced. Profiled with immunoSEQ multiplex PCR; TCRdb holds only in-frame clones, not every one. The sample has roughly 340,000 clones, approximately 13% seen once. Sequenced: naive CD4+ T cells from blood. The receptors were gathered from a young woman with type 1 diabetes.

This clone has a handful of counts. The chain employs TRBV5-1 and TRBJ2-1; maybe TRBD2 (6 bases). Per the germline V gene, CDR1 is SGHRS and CDR2 is YFSETQ. V lost 4 bases and J 0 bases, leaving 11 bases between the germline ends. The CDR3 runs to 15 residues. CDR3 sequence: CASSGDLSSYNEQFF. The CDR3 DNA sequence: TGCGCCAGCAGCGGGGACTTAAGCTCCTACAATGAGCAGTTCTTC.

The chain joins TRBV30 to TRBJ2-3; perhaps TRBD2 as D (5 bases). Germline values: CDR1 GTSNPN, CDR2 SVGIG (reference sequence). CDR3 length: 13 residues. Trimming removed 4 bases at V and 3 bases at J, with 11 bases between. CDR3 sequence: CAWNEGGTDTQYF. The DNA for the CDR3 is TGTGCCTGGAATGAGGGCGGTACAGATACGCAGTATTTT. The variable domain in full, completed from reference TRBV30 and TRBJ2-3, reads SQTIHQWPATLVQPVGSPLSLECTVEGTSNPNLYWYRQAAGRGLQLLFYSVGIGQISSEVPQNLSASRPQDRQFILSSKKLLLSDSGFYLCAWNEGGTDTQYFGPGTRLTVL.

V gene TRBV6-6 combines with J gene TRBJ2-1, with 15 bases that match TRBD2. Germline V CDR1 and CDR2: MNHNY, SVGAGI (reference sequence). CDR3 length: 16 residues. J lost 8 bases, V lost 5 bases, and 7 bases had no gene match. The CDR3: CASSRGLAGGPDEQFF. The CDR3, as DNA: TGTGCCAGCAGTCGAGGACTAGCGGGAGGGCCGGATGAGCAGTTCTTC.

The chain uses TRBV7-9 and TRBJ2-1, with D perhaps TRBD1 (5 bases). The CDR3 length is 15 residues. From germline, CDR1 is SEHNR and CDR2 FQNEAQ (reference sequence). V shed 2 bases and J shed 2 bases, with 10 bases lying between them. The CDR3 loop reads CASSLQGSTYNEQFF. CDR3 sequence (DNA): TGTGCCAGCAGCTTACAGGGCTCGACCTACAATGAGCAGTTCTTC.

This clone was counted a few times. The chain employs TRBV30 and TRBJ2-1; 7 bases agree with TRBD2. Germline V CDR1 and CDR2: GTSNPN, SVGIG (reference sequence). V lost 5 bases, J lost 9 bases, and 13 bases stayed unmatched. CDR3 length equals 14 residues. CDR3 sequence reads: CAWGSSGRAREQFF. The CDR3 coding sequence is TGTGCCTGGGGTAGCAGTGGGAGGGCTCGTGAGCAGTTCTTC.

The V and J genes are TRBV4-1 and TRBJ2-5, with TRBD1 matching over 7 bases. With 1 base clipped from V and 6 bases from J, the junction kept 11 bases outside the gene matches. The germline CDR1 and CDR2 sequences are MGHRA and YSYEKL. The CDR3 consists of 16 residues. The CDR3 coding sequence is TGCGCCAGCAGCCAAGGGGAACAGGGGTACGAGAAGACCCAGTACTTC. It specifies CASSQGEQGYEKTQYF.

This clone has just a few counts. J is TRBJ1-2 and V is TRBV5-4, with 10 bases matching TRBD1. CDR1 and CDR2 from the germline V gene are SGHNT and YYREEE (reference sequence). The junction had 5 bases not matched to a gene; V was cut back by 4 bases and J by 2 bases. The CDR3 consists of 15 residues. Here the CDR3 DNA reads TGTGCCAGCAGCCATCCGGGACAGGGGAACTATGGCTACACCTTC. Amino acid sequence: CASSHPGQGNYGYTF.

The rearrangement uses TRBV11-2 and TRBJ1-4; TRBD1 might be the D (6 bases). Germline CDR1 and CDR2: SGHAT and FQNNGV. The CDR3 loop spans 13 amino acids. V was pared by 9 bases and J by 5 bases, with 13 bases between. The CDR3 nucleotides are TGTGCCAGTAGAAGGGGGATCAATGAAAAACTGTTTTTT. It codes for CASRRGINEKLFF.

V is TRBV25-1 and J is TRBJ2-3; D is unresolved. The CDR3 extends over 11 amino acids. CDR1 and CDR2 (germline): MGHDK, SYGVNS. V was trimmed by 5 bases and J by 6 bases, leaving 6 bases between them. CDR3 protein: CASSLADTQYF. In DNA form, the CDR3 reads TGTGCCAGCAGTCTTGCGGATACGCAGTATTTT.

The chain recombines TRBV28 with TRBJ1-2; perhaps TRBD1 as D (5 bases). The germline CDR1 and CDR2 sequences are MDHEN and SYDVKM. V lost 7 bases and J 3 bases, leaving 18 bases between the germline ends. This CDR3 is built from 15 residues. Written as DNA, the CDR3 is TGTGCCAGCACCCCAGGAGGGGTGTTGGACTATGGCTACACCTTC. Translating it yields CASTPGGVLDYGYTF.

CDR3 nucleotide sequence: TGTGCCAGCAGCGTACCTAGCTGGAACACCGGGGAGCTGTTTTTT. Translating gives CASSVPSWNTGELFF. The genes are TRBV9 and TRBJ2-2; D possibly corresponds to TRBD2 (5 bases). V lost 1 base to trimming and J lost 1 base, with 8 bases between them. Per germline, CDR1 SGDLS and CDR2 YYNGEE. CDR3 length: 15 residues.

The genes are TRBV5-4 and TRBJ2-3; 10 bases align to TRBD2. This CDR3 comprises 18 residues. Germline CDR1 and CDR2: SGHNT and YYREEE (reference sequence). Trimming at V came to 0 bases and at J to 2 bases, leaving 9 bases not matched to a gene. DNA for the CDR3: TGTGCCAGCAGCTTGGCGACTAGCGGGCGACTTCTCACAGATACGCAGTATTTT. It codes for CASSLATSGRLLTDTQYF.

This clone was counted between two and nine times. The chain carries TRBV30 and TRBJ2-1; 10 nucleotides line up with TRBD2. From germline, CDR1 is GTSNPN and CDR2 SVGIG (reference sequence). The V gene end was trimmed by 4 bases and the J gene end by 6 bases; junction bases not matched to a gene: 6. The CDR3 length is 14 residues. The CDR3 protein is CAWNLGTSANEQFF. DNA for the CDR3: TGTGCCTGGAACCTCGGGACTAGCGCCAATGAGCAGTTCTTC. The full variable domain, rest sourced from reference TRBV30 and TRBJ2-1, is SQTIHQWPATLVQPVGSPLSLECTVEGTSNPNLYWYRQAAGRGLQLLFYSVGIGQISSEVPQNLSASRPQDRQFILSSKKLLLSDSGFYLCAWNLGTSANEQFFGPGTRLTVL.

This clone has just a few counts. The genes are TRBV4-1 and TRBJ2-4, with 13 bases identical to TRBD2. The V gene end was trimmed by 2 bases and the J gene end by 1 base; junction bases not matched to a gene: 17. This CDR3 contains 22 residues. CDR1 MGHRA and CDR2 YSYEKL come from the germline V gene. CDR3 nucleotides: TGCGCCAGCAGCCAATGGACACTAGCGGGAGGGCCTTCCAAATGGGCCAAAAACATTCAGTACTTC. Translating gives CASSQWTLAGGPSKWAKNIQYF.

The chain carries TRBV27 and TRBJ2-1; 7 bases are a match to TRBD2. Germline V gene lookup returns CDR1 MNHEY and CDR2 SMNVEV (reference sequence). With 4 bases clipped from V and 5 bases from J, the junction kept 8 bases outside the gene matches. The CDR3 has 15 residues. The CDR3 DNA follows: TGTGCCAGCAGTTACTGGCTAGCGGAAGACAATGAGCAGTTCTTC. This sequence encodes CASSYWLAEDNEQFF.

This clone was observed a handful of times. The identical CDR3 is also encoded by other nucleotide sequences in the sample. The V call is TRBV5-1, the J call TRBJ2-7; 11 positions agree with TRBD1. This CDR3 is built from 14 residues. CDR1 and CDR2 from the germline V gene are SGHRS and YFSETQ. V shed 4 bases and J 2 bases; nucleotides not matched to a gene: 2. The CDR3 DNA sequence: TGCGCCAGCAGCCCGGGACAGGGGGCCTACGAGCAGTACTTC. It yields the protein CASSPGQGAYEQYF.

The chain employs TRBV11-3 and TRBJ2-7, with a possible D match to TRBD2 (7 bases). Trimming shortened V by 0 bases and J by 5 bases, and 14 bases separated the two germline ends. There are 15 residues in the CDR3. Germline assignment: CDR1 SGHNT and CDR2 YENEEA. As DNA, the CDR3 is TGTGCCAGCAGCTTAGAAGGGGGGGGTGCCCACGAGCAGTACTTC. Protein sequence: CASSLEGGGAHEQYF.

The J gene is TRBJ2-3, the V gene TRBV9; 8 bases map to TRBD1. V lost 0 bases, J lost 5 bases, and 5 bases stayed unmatched. The germline CDR1 and CDR2 sequences are SGDLS and YYNGEE. The length of the CDR3 is 15 residues. CDR3 protein: CASSVEDRAGDTQYF. For the CDR3, the DNA is TGTGCCAGCAGCGTAGAGGACAGGGCCGGAGATACGCAGTATTTT. Complete variable domain (other parts from reference TRBV9 and TRBJ2-3): DSGVTQTPKHLITATGQRVTLRCSPRSGDLSVYWYQQSLDQGLQFLIQYYNGEERAKGNILERFSAQQFPDLHSELNLSSLELGDSALYFCASSVEDRAGDTQYFGPGTRLTVL.

This clone has just a few counts. The chain links TRBV6-1 to TRBJ2-2; possible D gene TRBD1, 6 bases. From germline, CDR1 is MNHNS and CDR2 SASEGT. This CDR3 comprises 18 residues. Trimming removed 4 bases from V and 4 bases from J, with 22 bases in between. The CDR3, as DNA: TGTGCCAGCAGTGGACAAAGGAGATGGACAGCTTCCACCGGGGAGCTGTTTTTT. As protein: CASSGQRRWTASTGELFF.

This clone was counted only a few times. The chain employs TRBV2 and TRBJ1-2; D not certain. This CDR3 has 11 residues. V was shortened by 11 bases and J by 0 bases, with 7 bases between the two germline ends. Germline assignment: CDR1 SNHLY and CDR2 FYNNEI. This CDR3 is CAGTANYGYTF. Here the CDR3 DNA reads TGTGCCGGCACAGCTAACTATGGCTACACCTTC.

In nucleotides, the CDR3 is TGCGCCAGCAGCTTGTTGCCGGAGTACAATGAGCAGTTCTTC. Translating gives CASSLLPEYNEQFF. The V call is TRBV5-1, the J call TRBJ2-1; D is uncertain. Trimming stripped 1 base from V and 4 bases from J, with 9 bases between. Germline V CDR1 and CDR2: SGHRS, YFSETQ. This CDR3 contains 14 residues.

This clone was picked up a small number of times. The chain joins TRBV5-4 to TRBJ2-3; 12 nucleotides agree with TRBD2. With 6 bases clipped from V and 4 bases from J, the junction kept 3 bases outside the gene matches. CDR1 and CDR2 (germline): SGHNT, YYREEE (reference sequence). This CDR3 is 14 amino acids long. CDR3 region: CASTLAGGPDTQYF. CDR3 DNA: TGTGCCAGCACACTAGCGGGAGGACCAGATACGCAGTATTTT.

This clone was seen a few times. The DNA of the CDR3 is TGTGCCAGCAGCCAATTTGTTTCCAGGGGAGCGGGAGGGCTTGTGTTCGGGGAGCAGTTCTTC. This sequence encodes CASSQFVSRGAGGLVFGEQFF. The genes are TRBV4-2 and TRBJ2-1; 10 bases align to TRBD2. The trim removed 2 bases at V and 10 bases at J, leaving 26 bases unmatched. Germline CDR1 LGHNA, CDR2 YNFKEQ. This CDR3 is 21 amino acids long.

The CDR3 nucleotides are TGTGCCAGCAGCTCCTCAGGGGGCGAGCAGTACTTC. Protein product: CASSSSGGEQYF. The rearrangement links TRBV7-3 to TRBJ2-7; TRBD1 agrees at 7 bases. This CDR3 spans 12 amino acids. Looked up from germline, CDR1 is SGHTA and CDR2 is FQGTGA. The junction had 3 bases not matched to a gene; V was cut back by 4 bases and J by 6 bases.

This clone was recorded a few times. The chain has TRBV7-8 and TRBJ2-1, with D maybe TRBD2 (5 bases). Looked up from germline, CDR1 is SGHVS and CDR2 is FQNEAQ. CDR3 size: 15 residues. V shed 2 bases and J shed 8 bases, with 16 bases lying between them. The CDR3 region has the DNA TGTGCCAGCAGCTTATTTAGCGCTAGCCTGTATGAGCAGTTCTTC. Its translation: CASSLFSASLYEQFF.

This clone was found a few times. The chain uses TRBV27 and TRBJ2-1; maybe TRBD1 (5 bases). Trimming shortened V by 3 bases and J by 13 bases, and 13 bases separated the two germline ends. This CDR3 has 12 residues. Germline CDR1 reads MNHEY; CDR2 reads SMNVEV (reference sequence). CDR3 amino acids: CASSFGATAQFF. The CDR3 DNA sequence: TGTGCCAGCAGTTTTGGGGCCACCGCCCAGTTCTTC.

The genes are TRBV25-1 and TRBJ2-5, with TRBD2 as a possible D gene (7 bases). The CDR3 sequence is 15 residues long. Trimming pared 1 base from V and 4 bases from J, leaving 13 bases between. Per germline, CDR1 MGHDK and CDR2 SYGVNS. The CDR3 here is CASSELGGGSETQYF. CDR3 nucleotide sequence: TGTGCCAGCAGTGAATTAGGGGGGGGCTCAGAGACCCAGTACTTC. Complete variable domain (other parts from reference TRBV25-1 and TRBJ2-5): EADIYQTPRYLVIGTGKKITLECSQTMGHDKMYWYQQDPGMELHLIHYSYGVNSTEKGDLSSESTVSRIRTEHFPLTLESARPSHTSQYLCASSELGGGSETQYFGPGTRLLVL.

The chain joins TRBV5-1 to TRBJ1-2; D not certain. Germline values: CDR1 SGHRS, CDR2 YFSETQ. There are 13 residues in the CDR3. The V end was cut by 3 bases, the J end by 4 bases, with 10 bases between. The CDR3 coding sequence is TGCGCCAGCAGCTCCGGGAGCTTCTATGGCTACACCTTC. Translating it yields CASSSGSFYGYTF.

The sample holds a few counts of this clone. The chain couples TRBV18 to TRBJ2-2; TRBD1 matches 8 bases. This CDR3 is 15 amino acids long. V shed 6 bases, J shed 7 bases, and the junction held 10 bases outside the gene matches. Germline CDR1 is KGHSH and CDR2 is LQKENI. In DNA form, the CDR3 reads TGTGCCAGCTCGACAGGGGCGACCTGGGTCGGGGAGCTGTTTTTT. It codes for CASSTGATWVGELFF. Looking up the rest from reference TRBV18 and TRBJ2-2 gives the full variable domain: NAGVMQNPRHLVRRRGQEARLRCSPMKGHSHVYWYRQLPEEGLKFMVYLQKENIIDESGMPKERFSAEFPKEGPSILRIQQVVRGDSAAYFCASSTGATWVGELFFGEGSRLTVL.